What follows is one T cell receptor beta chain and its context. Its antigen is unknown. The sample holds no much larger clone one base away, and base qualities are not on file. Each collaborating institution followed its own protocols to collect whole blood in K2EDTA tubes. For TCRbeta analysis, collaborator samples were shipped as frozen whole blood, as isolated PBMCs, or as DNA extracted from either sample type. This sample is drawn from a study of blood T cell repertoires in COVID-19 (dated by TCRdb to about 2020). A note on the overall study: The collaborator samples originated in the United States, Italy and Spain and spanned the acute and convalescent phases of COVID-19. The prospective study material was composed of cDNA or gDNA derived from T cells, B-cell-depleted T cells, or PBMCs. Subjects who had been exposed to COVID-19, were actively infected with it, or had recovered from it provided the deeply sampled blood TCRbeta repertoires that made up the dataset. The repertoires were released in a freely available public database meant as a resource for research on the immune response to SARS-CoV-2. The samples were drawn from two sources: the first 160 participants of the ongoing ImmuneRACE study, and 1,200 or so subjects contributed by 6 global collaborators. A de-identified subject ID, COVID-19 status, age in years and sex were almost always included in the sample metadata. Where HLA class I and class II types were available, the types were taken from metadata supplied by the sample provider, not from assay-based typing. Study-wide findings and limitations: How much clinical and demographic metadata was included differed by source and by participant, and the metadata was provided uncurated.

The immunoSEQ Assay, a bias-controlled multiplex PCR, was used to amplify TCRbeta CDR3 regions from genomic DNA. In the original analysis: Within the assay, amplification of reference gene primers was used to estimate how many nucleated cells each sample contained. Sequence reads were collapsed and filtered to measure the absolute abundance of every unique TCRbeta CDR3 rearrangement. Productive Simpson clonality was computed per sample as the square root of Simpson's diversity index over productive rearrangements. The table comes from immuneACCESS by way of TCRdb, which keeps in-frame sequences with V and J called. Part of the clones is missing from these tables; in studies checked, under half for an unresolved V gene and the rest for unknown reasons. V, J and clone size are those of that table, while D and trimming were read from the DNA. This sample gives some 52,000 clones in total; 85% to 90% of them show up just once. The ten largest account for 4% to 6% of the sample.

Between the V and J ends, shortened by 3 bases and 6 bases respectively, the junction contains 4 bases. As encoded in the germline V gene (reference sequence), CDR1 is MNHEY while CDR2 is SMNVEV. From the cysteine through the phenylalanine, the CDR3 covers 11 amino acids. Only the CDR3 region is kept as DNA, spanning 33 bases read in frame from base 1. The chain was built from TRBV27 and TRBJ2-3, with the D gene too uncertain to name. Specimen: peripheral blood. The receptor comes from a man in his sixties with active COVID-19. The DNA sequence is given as TGTGCCAGCAGTTTTATTGATACGCAGTATTTT. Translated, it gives CASSFIDTQYF.